This TCR beta chain was recovered during a study of glioma-infiltrating T cells. Study-level findings and limits: A blood CDR3 motif signature was depleted in highly divergent patients.

Using RNA template, CDR3s of TCR alpha and beta were amplified with iRepertoire arm-PCR. TCRdb re-called the multiplex PCR reads with MiXCR, one entry per CDR3 protein. The sample records around 390,000 distinct CDR3 sequences, around 38% being singletons. The CDR3 contains 14 residues. Per germline, CDR1 MDHEN and CDR2 SYDVKM. With respect to this clonotype: Its antigen is currently unknown. The junction departs from germline at one end; a sequencing error may be responsible.

The rearrangement links TRBV28 to TRBJ2-7; D might be TRBD2 (5 bases). Source material: glioma tissue, nonneoplastic brain tissue, or PBMCs (not recorded which). The clonotype was recovered from a human donor with low-grade glioma or glioblastoma, undergoing nonglioma brain surgery, or in good health (not recorded which). The CDR3, as DNA: TGTGCCAGCAGTCCACTAGGACTCGACTACGGGCAGTACTTC. It is translated as CASSPLGLDYGQYF.